This T cell receptor beta chain was identified in a study of radiation and T cells in renal cell carcinoma. The protocol was immunoSEQ multiplex PCR, while the TCRdb copy is restricted to in-frame clones and leaves out a portion. The sample consists of roughly 130,000 clones, roughly 77% of them appearing once. The time point was: blood 2 weeks post-SBRT. Described treatment: 15 Gy SBRT to primary tumor, nephrectomy 4 weeks later. The V and J ends lost 0 bases and 6 bases, in that order; junction bases with no gene match: 6. The CDR3 runs to 17 residues. Germline V CDR1 and CDR2: LGHNA, YNFKEQ. V gene TRBV4-2 combines with J gene TRBJ1-4; 11 positions match TRBD1. This specimen was blood, taken from a patient whose treatment included radiotherapy and nephrectomy. The clonotype was recovered from a woman aged 60-75 years with renal cell carcinoma. The CDR3 loop is CASSQDVGGQGDEKLFF. The CDR3 DNA reads as TGTGCCAGCAGCCAAGATGTAGGGGGACAGGGGGATGAAAAACTGTTTTTT.